The 5 T cell receptor beta chains given below trace back to one sample, sequenced in a study of neurological immune-mediated disorders. MiXCR was run by TCRdb on the 5' RACE reads, yielding one entry per CDR3 protein. The sample records 39,000 or so distinct CDR3 sequences, about 4.4% being singletons. Sequencing was performed on CD4+ T cells from blood. The receptors come from a young man in good health.

There are many counts of this clonotype. This chain connects TRBV3-1 to TRBJ2-7; D unclear. The CDR3 consists of 12 residues. V dropped 0 bases and J dropped 7 bases, with 7 bases sitting between them. Per the germline V gene, CDR1 is LGHDT and CDR2 is YNNKEL (reference sequence). This CDR3 reads CASSQDLREQYF. CDR3 in DNA: TGTGCCAGCAGCCAAGATCTGCGAGAGCAGTACTTC.

This clonotype was seen at least ten times. The CDR3 DNA reads as TGTGCCAGCAGTTCCGACAGGGCTGGCCCCTACTATGGCTACACCTTC. This translates into CASSSDRAGPYYGYTF. The V call is TRBV12-3 or TRBV12-4, the J call TRBJ1-2; 7 bases align to TRBD1. The V segment lost 4 bases and the J segment 3 bases; nucleotides outside the gene matches: 11. The CDR3 sequence is 16 residues long.

This clonotype showed up many times. The rearrangement links TRBV28 to TRBJ1-2, with 8 bases aligning to TRBD1. This CDR3 has 16 residues. Germline values: CDR1 MDHEN, CDR2 SYDVKM. The V segment lost 6 bases and the J segment 5 bases; nucleotides outside the gene matches: 14. The CDR3 spells CASRSGTAGGIYGYTF. The CDR3 DNA sequence: TGTGCCAGCAGATCCGGGACCGCAGGGGGCATATATGGCTACACCTTC.

This clonotype occurred many times. This chain joins TRBV10-3 and TRBJ1-1; D might be TRBD1 (6 bases). This CDR3 region has 13 residues. Germline CDR1 and CDR2: ENHRY and SYGVKD. With 6 bases removed from V and 2 bases from J, the gap between germline ends came to 10 bases. The DNA of the CDR3 is TGTGCCATCAGAACACAGGGTAACACTGAAGCTTTCTTT. Protein sequence: CAIRTQGNTEAFF.

This rearrangement joins TRBV3-1 to TRBJ1-1; 9 nucleotides match TRBD1. CDR1 and CDR2 (germline): LGHDT, YNNKEL (reference sequence). V was pared by 5 bases and J by 5 bases, with 12 bases of the junction left unmatched. There are 16 residues in the CDR3. CDR3 DNA: TGTGCCAGCAGCTACCTACCGGGACAGGGTGGAACTGAAGCTTTCTTT. This translates into CASSYLPGQGGTEAFF.